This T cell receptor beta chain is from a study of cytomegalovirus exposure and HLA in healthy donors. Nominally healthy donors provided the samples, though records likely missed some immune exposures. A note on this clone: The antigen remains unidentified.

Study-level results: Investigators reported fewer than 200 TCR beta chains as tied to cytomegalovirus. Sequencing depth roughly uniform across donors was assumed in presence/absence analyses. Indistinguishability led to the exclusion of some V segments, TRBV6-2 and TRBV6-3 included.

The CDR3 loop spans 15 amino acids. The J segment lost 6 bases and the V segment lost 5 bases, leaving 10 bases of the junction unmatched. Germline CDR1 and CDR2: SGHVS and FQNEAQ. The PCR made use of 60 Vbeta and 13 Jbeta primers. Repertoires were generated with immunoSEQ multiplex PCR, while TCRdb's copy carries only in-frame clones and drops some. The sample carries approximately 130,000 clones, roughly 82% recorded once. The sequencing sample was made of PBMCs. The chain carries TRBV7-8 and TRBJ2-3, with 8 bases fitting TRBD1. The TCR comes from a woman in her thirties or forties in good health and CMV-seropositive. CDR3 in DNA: TGTGCCAGCAGCCCTAGACAGGGGCGGCGGGATACGCAGTATTTT. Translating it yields CASSPRQGRRDTQYF.